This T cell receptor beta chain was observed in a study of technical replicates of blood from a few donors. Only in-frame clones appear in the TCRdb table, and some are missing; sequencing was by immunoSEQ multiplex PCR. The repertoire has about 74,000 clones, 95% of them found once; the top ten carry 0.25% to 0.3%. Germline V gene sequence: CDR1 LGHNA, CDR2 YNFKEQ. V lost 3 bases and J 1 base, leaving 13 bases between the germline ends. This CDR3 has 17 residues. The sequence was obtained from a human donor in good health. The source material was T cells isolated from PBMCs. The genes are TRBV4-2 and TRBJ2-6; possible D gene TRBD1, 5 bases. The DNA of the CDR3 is TGTGCCAGCAGCCACATGGCAGGGCCTTCTGGGGCCAACGTCCTGACTTTC. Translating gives CASSHMAGPSGANVLTF.